This T cell receptor beta chain was identified in a study of T cells in Graves' hyperthyroidism and ophthalmopathy. General observations from the study: From stable hyperthyroidism, ophthalmopathy was set apart by a 13 V-J model.

Amplified TCR beta CDR3 regions came from RNA transcripts. A set of HTBI primers served as the primers for a first-round RT-PCR of the TCR CDR3. Each CDR3 protein is one row after TCRdb ran MiXCR on the multiplex PCR reads. Among fewer than 900,000 distinct CDR3 sequences listed, approximately 16% were seen once. Diagnosing involved the use of clinical symptoms, serum thyroxine and TRAb, thyroid ultrasound and orbital computed tomography. In the case of this clonotype: Antigen: not known.

The CDR3 loop spans 13 amino acids. Germline V gene lookup returns CDR1 DFQATT and CDR2 SNEGSKA (reference sequence). Trimming took 6 bases from V and 5 from J; bases not matched to a gene: 6. Sequencing was performed on blood. This TCR was recovered from a man younger than 35 with Graves' hyperthyroidism. The rearrangement links TRBV20-1 to TRBJ2-3; 9 nucleotides match TRBD1. The CDR3 loop is CSATQGAGDTQYF. The CDR3 nucleotides are TGCAGTGCCACACAGGGGGCGGGAGATACGCAGTATTTT.